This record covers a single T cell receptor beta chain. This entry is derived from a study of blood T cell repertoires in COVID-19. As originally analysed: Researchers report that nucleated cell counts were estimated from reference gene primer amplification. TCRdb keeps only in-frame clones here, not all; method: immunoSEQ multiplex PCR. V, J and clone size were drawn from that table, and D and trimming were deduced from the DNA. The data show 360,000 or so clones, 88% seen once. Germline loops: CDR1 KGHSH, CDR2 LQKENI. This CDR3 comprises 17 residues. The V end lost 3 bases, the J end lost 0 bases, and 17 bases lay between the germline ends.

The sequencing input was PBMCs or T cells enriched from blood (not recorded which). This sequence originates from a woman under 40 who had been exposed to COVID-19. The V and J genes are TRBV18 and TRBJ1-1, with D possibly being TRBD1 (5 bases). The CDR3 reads CASSPNYRHALNTEAFF. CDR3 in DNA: TGTGCCAGCTCACCGAACTACAGGCACGCCTTGAACACTGAAGCTTTCTTT. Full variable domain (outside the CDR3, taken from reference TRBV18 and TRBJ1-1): NAGVMQNPRHLVRRRGQEARLRCSPMKGHSHVYWYRQLPEEGLKFMVYLQKENIIDESGMPKERFSAEFPKEGPSILRIQQVVRGDSAAYFCASSPNYRHALNTEAFFGQGTRLTVV.